The clone carrying this TCR beta chain was seen a few times. TCRdb itself ran the 5' RACE reads through MiXCR, one entry per CDR3 protein. Here the sample spans roughly 1,500,000 distinct CDR3 sequences, around 33% being singletons. The entry originates in a study of identical twins. Germline CDR1 and CDR2: KGHDR and SFDVKD. V was trimmed by 7 bases and J by 6 bases, leaving 7 bases between them. CDR3 length: 11 residues. The chain has TRBV24-1 and TRBJ2-3; D ambiguous. This TCR was recovered from a newborn girl in good health. The source material was cord blood. The CDR3 loop reads CATRDADTQYF. DNA for the CDR3: TGTGCCACCAGAGATGCTGATACGCAGTATTTT.